This T cell receptor beta chain was sequenced for a study of CXCR3-negative and CXCR3-positive naive CD8 T cells. Study outcomes and limitations: A higher hydrophobicity marked the TRB CDR3s of CXCR3-positive naive cells versus CXCR3-negative naive cells.

The libraries of TRB cDNA were constructed through 5' RACE using UMI labels. Using the 5' RACE reads, TCRdb records one entry per CDR3 protein without DNA. The sample has approximately 90,000 distinct CDR3 sequences; the top ten hold 0.53%. Germline-derived CDR1 and CDR2 are SGHTA and FQGTGA. The CDR3 loop spans 15 amino acids. As regards this clonotype: Its specificity is not known.

This receptor was taken from a human donor in good health. Some clones in this sample may be carry-over from other donors' samples. Sequencing input: naive CXCR3+ CD8+ T cells from blood. Stated subset: CD45RO-CCR7+CD27+CD95- naive CD8+ T cells expressing CXCR3 (TNR3+). The V gene is TRBV7-3, the J gene TRBJ2-3; as DNA is missing, the TRBD2 call by TCRdb cannot be tested. This CDR3 is CASSTGTSGTDTQYF.